The 16 T cell receptor beta chains listed next were all sequenced from one sample in a study of cytomegalovirus exposure and HLA in healthy donors. The PCR had 60 Vbeta and 13 Jbeta primers. TCRdb keeps only in-frame clones here, not all; method: immunoSEQ multiplex PCR. The sample carries about 61,000 clones, roughly nine tenths recorded once. The sample taken for sequencing was PBMCs. The receptors originated from a man aged 25 to 40 in good health and CMV-seropositive.

The genes are TRBV28 and TRBJ2-7; 8 bases are a match to TRBD1. J lost 3 bases, V lost 5 bases, and 3 bases had no gene match. The CDR3 consists of 13 residues. Per the germline V gene, CDR1 is MDHEN and CDR2 is SYDVKM. CDR3 DNA: TGTGCCAGCAGTCTGGGGACAGGCTACGAGCAGTACTTC. Its translation is CASSLGTGYEQYF.

The rearrangement uses TRBV30 and TRBJ2-7; perhaps TRBD1 as D (6 bases). Germline V gives CDR1 GTSNPN, CDR2 SVGIG (reference sequence). Trimming took 3 bases from V and 6 from J, leaving 15 bases between them. This CDR3 contains 13 residues. As DNA, the CDR3 is TGTGCCTGGAGACAGGGATCCTCTTCCGAGCAGTACTTC. As protein: CAWRQGSSSEQYF.

This clone was recorded only once. The genes are TRBV5-8 and TRBJ2-3; D remains unclear. This CDR3 spans 15 amino acids. The germline gives CDR1 SGHTS, CDR2 YDEGEE. V was pared by 0 bases and J by 2 bases, with 10 bases between. The CDR3, as DNA: TGTGCCAGCAGCTTGGGGTCAGACATCACAGATACGCAGTATTTT. This codes for CASSLGSDITDTQYF.

The rearrangement uses TRBV10-3 and TRBJ2-7; 8 nucleotides match TRBD2. In germline, CDR1 is ENHRY, CDR2 SYGVKD. J lost 5 bases, V lost 6 bases, and 12 bases had no gene match. The length of the CDR3 is 15 residues. For the CDR3, the DNA is TGTGCCATCAGCGCTGCCGGGACTAGGACCAACGAGCAGTACTTC. Residues: CAISAAGTRTNEQYF.

The chain recombines TRBV9 with TRBJ2-3; 8 nucleotides align to TRBD2. This CDR3 spans 18 amino acids. Germline V gives CDR1 SGDLS, CDR2 YYNGEE. V lost 0 bases and J lost 2; bases outside the gene matches: 11. In nucleotides, the CDR3 is TGTGCCAGCAGCGTAGACGGGAGGGCCGGTACCTTCACAGATACGCAGTATTTT. Translation: CASSVDGRAGTFTDTQYF.

V gene TRBV4-2 combines with J gene TRBJ2-7; tentative D call: TRBD1 (6 bases). This CDR3 is 14 amino acids long. The V end lost 0 bases, the J end lost 5 bases, and 11 bases lay between the germline ends. CDR1 LGHNA and CDR2 YNFKEQ come from the germline V gene. The CDR3 region has the DNA TGTGCCAGCAGCCAAGAAGCGAGGGACAACGAGCAGTACTTC. Its translation: CASSQEARDNEQYF.

The chain joins TRBV30 to TRBJ2-1, with TRBD2 as a possible D gene (5 bases). The CDR3 runs 11 residues. The germline V gene has CDR1 GTSNPN and CDR2 SVGIG (reference sequence). The V gene lost 7 bases and the J gene lost 9 bases, with 13 bases spanning the gap. CDR3 in amino acids: CAFGVLGEQFF. The CDR3 DNA reads TGTGCCTTTGGAGTACTAGGTGAGCAGTTCTTC.

The chain recombines TRBV29-1 with TRBJ1-2; D remains unclear. Trimming took off 6 bases at V and 0 bases at J, with 11 bases between the two ends. CDR1 is SQVTM, CDR2 ANQGSEA, per germline. The CDR3 length is 13 residues. The CDR3 DNA is TGCAGCGTCGGCGGGCTCTCTAACTATGGCTACACCTTC. It is translated as CSVGGLSNYGYTF. Supplemented by reference TRBV29-1 and TRBJ1-2, the full variable domain reads SAVISQKPSRDICQRGTSLTIQCQVDSQVTMMFWYRQQPGQSLTLIATANQGSEATYESGFVIDKFPISRPNLTFSTLTVSNMSPEDSSIYLCSVGGLSNYGYTFGSGTRLTVV.

The rearrangement joins TRBV5-1 to TRBJ2-7, with 11 bases aligning to TRBD2. The germline V gene encodes CDR1 SGHRS and CDR2 YFSETQ. V gave up 2 bases and J gave up 0 bases; unmatched junction bases: 4. The CDR3 consists of 16 residues. CDR3 loop: CASSLGTSGPSYEQYF. Written as DNA, the CDR3 is TGCGCCAGCAGCTTAGGGACTAGCGGTCCCTCCTACGAGCAGTACTTC. Using reference TRBV5-1 and TRBJ2-7 for the parts outside the CDR3, the full variable domain is KAGVTQTPRYLIKTRGQQVTLSCSPISGHRSVSWYQQTPGQGLQFLFEYFSETQRNKGNFPGRFSGRQFSNSRSEMNVSTLELGDSALYLCASSLGTSGPSYEQYFGPGTRLTVT.

The J gene is TRBJ1-1, the V gene TRBV25-1, with D uncertain. This CDR3 has 13 amino acids. Deletions cut 2 bases from V and 1 base from J, with 5 bases between. The V gene's germline CDR1 is MGHDK and CDR2 SYGVNS. In DNA, the CDR3 is TGTGCCAGCAGTGAAGTCAGGAACACTGAAGCTTTCTTT. Amino acid sequence: CASSEVRNTEAFF.

The chain combines TRBV10-3 with TRBJ2-1; D is unclear. Germline assignment: CDR1 ENHRY and CDR2 SYGVKD. Trimming took 6 bases from V and 8 from J, leaving 8 bases between them. The CDR3 contains 11 residues. CDR3 loop: CAISFGDEQFF. CDR3 DNA sequence: TGTGCCATCAGCTTTGGAGATGAGCAGTTCTTC.

This chain connects TRBV28 to TRBJ1-1, with a weak D call TRBD1 (5 bases). The V end lost 3 bases, the J end lost 6 bases, and 14 bases lay between the germline ends. CDR3 length: 14 amino acids. Germline V lookup: CDR1 MDHEN, CDR2 SYDVKM. The CDR3: CASSFWGGRAEAFF. CDR3 coding DNA: TGTGCCAGCAGTTTTTGGGGGGGTAGGGCTGAAGCTTTCTTT.

The chain employs TRBV4-1 and TRBJ2-1; D is undetermined. The CDR3 extends over 15 amino acids. V lost 0 bases, J lost 0 bases, and 6 bases lay in between. The germline V gene encodes CDR1 MGHRA and CDR2 YSYEKL. The CDR3 loop reads CASSQEYNSYNEQFF. The DNA of the CDR3 is TGCGCCAGCAGCCAAGAGTACAACTCCTACAATGAGCAGTTCTTC.

The V call is TRBV6-4, the J call TRBJ2-3, with D maybe TRBD2 (6 bases). The CDR3 has 16 residues. The germline V gene encodes CDR1 MRHNA and CDR2 SNTAGT. V lost 4 bases, J lost 5 bases, and 19 bases lay in between. The chain's CDR3 is CASSAGVAAGEDTQYF. The CDR3 coding sequence is TGTGCCAGCAGTGCCGGAGTAGCGGCTGGGGAAGATACGCAGTATTTT.

The V and J genes are TRBV5-6 and TRBJ1-1; D might be TRBD1 (6 bases). Germline V gives CDR1 SGHDT, CDR2 YYEEEE. The CDR3 covers 17 residues. V lost 0 bases and J lost 4, with 19 bases in between. CDR3 in amino acids: CASSLEGLGRGATEAFF. The CDR3 nucleotides read TGTGCCAGCAGCTTGGAAGGGTTGGGCAGGGGAGCCACTGAAGCTTTCTTT.

This clone was counted once. The chain recombines TRBV2 with TRBJ2-7, with a weak D call TRBD2 (6 bases). The CDR3 totals 12 residues. Germline lookup yields CDR1 SNHLY and CDR2 FYNNEI. V was shortened by 8 bases and J by 0 bases, with 8 bases between the two germline ends. CDR3 in amino acids: CASGGVSYEQYF. The CDR3 DNA reads as TGTGCCAGCGGCGGGGTCTCCTACGAGCAGTACTTC.